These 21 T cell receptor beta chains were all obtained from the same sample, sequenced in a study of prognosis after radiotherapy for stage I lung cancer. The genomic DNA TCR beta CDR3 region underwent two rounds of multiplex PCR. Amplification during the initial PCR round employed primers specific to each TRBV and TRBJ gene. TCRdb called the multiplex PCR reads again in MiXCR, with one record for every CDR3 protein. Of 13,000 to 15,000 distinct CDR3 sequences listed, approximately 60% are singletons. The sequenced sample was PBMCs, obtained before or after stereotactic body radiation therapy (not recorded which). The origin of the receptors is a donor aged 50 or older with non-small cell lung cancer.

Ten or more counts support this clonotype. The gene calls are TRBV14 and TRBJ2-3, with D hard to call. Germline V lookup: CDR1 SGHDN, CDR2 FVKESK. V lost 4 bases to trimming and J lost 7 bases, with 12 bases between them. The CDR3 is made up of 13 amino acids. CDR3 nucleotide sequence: TGTGCCAGCAGCCGAGGCAGTGCGAATACGCAGTATTTT. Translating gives CASSRGSANTQYF. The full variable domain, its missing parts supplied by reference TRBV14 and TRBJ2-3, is EAGVTQFPSHSVIEKGQTVTLRCDPISGHDNLYWYRRVMGKEIKFLLHFVKESKQDESGMPNNRFLAERTGGTYSTLKVQPAELEDSGVYFCASSRGSANTQYFGPGTRLTVL.

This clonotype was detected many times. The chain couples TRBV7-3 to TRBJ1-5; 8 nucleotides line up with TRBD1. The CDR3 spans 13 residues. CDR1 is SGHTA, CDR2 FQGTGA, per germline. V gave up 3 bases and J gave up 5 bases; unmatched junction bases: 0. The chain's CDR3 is CASSLGQDQPQHF. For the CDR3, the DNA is TGTGCCAGCAGCTTGGGACAGGATCAGCCCCAGCATTTT.

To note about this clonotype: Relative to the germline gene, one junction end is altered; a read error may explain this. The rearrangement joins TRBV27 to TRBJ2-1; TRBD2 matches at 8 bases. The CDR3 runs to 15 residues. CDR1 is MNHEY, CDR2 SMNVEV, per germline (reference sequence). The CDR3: CASSFNSGMWNEHFF. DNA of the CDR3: TGTGCCAGCAGTTTTAATAGCGGGATGTGGAATGAGCATTTCTTC.

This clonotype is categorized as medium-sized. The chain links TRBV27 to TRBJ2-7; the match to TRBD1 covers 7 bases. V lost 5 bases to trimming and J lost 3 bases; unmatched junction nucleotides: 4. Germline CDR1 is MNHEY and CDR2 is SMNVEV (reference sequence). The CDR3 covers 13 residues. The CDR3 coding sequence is TGTGCCAGCAGTCGGGACAGAGACTACGAGCAGTACTTC. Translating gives CASSRDRDYEQYF.

The CDR3 loop is CATTGLAGGWGTGELFF. CDR3 bases: TGTGCCACCACCGGACTAGCGGGAGGGTGGGGGACCGGGGAGCTGTTTTTT. The chain combines TRBV6-2 or TRBV6-3 with TRBJ2-2, with 15 positions matching TRBD2. The CDR3 totals 17 residues. Germline CDR1 reads MNHEY; CDR2 reads SVGEGT. J was trimmed by 5 bases and V by 10 bases; bases with no gene match: 11.

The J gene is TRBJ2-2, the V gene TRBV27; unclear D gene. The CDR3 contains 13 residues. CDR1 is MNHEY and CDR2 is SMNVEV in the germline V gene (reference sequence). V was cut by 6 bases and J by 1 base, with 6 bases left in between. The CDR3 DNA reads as TGTGCCAGCAGCGCCTGGAACACCGGGGAGCTGTTTTTT. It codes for CASSAWNTGELFF.

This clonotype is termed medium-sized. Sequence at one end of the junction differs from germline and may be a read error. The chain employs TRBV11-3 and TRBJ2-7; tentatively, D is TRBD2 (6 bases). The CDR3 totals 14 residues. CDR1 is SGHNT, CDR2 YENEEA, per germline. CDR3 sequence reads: CASSLDRDLGGQYF. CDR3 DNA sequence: TGTGCCAGCAGCCTAGACCGGGACTTAGGTGGGCAGTACTTC.

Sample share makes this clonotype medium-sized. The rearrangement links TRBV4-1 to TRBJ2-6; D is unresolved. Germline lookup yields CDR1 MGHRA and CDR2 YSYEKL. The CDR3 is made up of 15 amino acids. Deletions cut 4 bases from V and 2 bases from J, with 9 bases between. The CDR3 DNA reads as TGCGCCAGCAGCCCCTGGAACACTGGGGCCAACGTCCTGACTTTC. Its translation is CASSPWNTGANVLTF.

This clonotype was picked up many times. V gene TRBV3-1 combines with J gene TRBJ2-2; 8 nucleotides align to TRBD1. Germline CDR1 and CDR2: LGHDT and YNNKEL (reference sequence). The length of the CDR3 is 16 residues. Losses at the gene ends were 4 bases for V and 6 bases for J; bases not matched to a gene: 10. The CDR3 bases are TGTGCCAGCAGCCCTTCGGACAGGGTTCAATCCGGGGAGCTGTTTTTT. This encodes CASSPSDRVQSGELFF.

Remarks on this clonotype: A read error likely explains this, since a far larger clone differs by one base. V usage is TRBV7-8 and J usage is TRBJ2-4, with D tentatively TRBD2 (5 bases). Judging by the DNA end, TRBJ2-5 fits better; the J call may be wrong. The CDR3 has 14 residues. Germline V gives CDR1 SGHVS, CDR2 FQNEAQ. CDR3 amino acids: CASSLELEGETQYF. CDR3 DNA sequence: TGTGCCAGCAGCTTAGAACTAGAGGGAGAGACCCAGTACTTC.

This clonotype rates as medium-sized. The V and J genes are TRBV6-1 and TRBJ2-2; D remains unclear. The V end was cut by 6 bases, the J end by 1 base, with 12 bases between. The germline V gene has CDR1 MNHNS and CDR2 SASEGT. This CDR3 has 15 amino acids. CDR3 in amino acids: CASRELRRNTGELFF. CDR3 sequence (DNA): TGTGCCAGCAGGGAATTAAGACGGAACACCGGGGAGCTGTTTTTT.

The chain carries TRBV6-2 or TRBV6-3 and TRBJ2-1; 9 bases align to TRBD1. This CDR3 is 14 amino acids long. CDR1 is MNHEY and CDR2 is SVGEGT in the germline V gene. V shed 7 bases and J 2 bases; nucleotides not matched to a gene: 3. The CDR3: CASTGTGPYNEQFF. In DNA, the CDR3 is TGTGCCAGCACCGGGACAGGGCCCTACAATGAGCAGTTCTTC.

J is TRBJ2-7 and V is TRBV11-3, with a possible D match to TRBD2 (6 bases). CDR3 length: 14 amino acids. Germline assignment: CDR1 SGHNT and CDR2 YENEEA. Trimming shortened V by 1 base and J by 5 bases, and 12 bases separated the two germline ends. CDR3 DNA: TGTGCCAGCAGCTTAGGCATGGAGCGGGACGAGCAGTACTTC. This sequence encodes CASSLGMERDEQYF.

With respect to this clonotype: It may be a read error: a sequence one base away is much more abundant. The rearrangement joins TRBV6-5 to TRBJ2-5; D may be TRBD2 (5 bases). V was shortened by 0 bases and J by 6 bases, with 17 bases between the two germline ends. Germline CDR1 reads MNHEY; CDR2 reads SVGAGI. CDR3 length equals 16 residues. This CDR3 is CASSYSPSGWPKTQYF. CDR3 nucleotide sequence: TGTGCCAGCAGTTACTCACCCTCGGGATGGCCAAAGACCCAGTACTTC.

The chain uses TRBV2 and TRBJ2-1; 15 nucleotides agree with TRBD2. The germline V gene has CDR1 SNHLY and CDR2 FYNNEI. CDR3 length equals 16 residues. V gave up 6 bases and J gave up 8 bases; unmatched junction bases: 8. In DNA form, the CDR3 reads TGTGCCAGCAGGACCGGGACTAGCGGGAGGACCTATGAGCAGTTCTTC. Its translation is CASRTGTSGRTYEQFF. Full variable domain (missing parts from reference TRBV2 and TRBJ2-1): EPEVTQTPSHQVTQMGQEVILRCVPISNHLYFYWYRQILGQKVEFLVSFYNNEISEKSEIFDDQFSVERPDGSNFTLKIRSTKLEDSAMYFCASRTGTSGRTYEQFFGPGTRLTVL.

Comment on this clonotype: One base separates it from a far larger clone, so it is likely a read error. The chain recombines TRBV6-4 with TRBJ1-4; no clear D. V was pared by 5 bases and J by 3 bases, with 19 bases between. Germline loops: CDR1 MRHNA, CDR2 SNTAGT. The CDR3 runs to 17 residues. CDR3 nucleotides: TGTGCCAGCAGTTACGATGGCACAACGGGCTCTAATGAAAAACTGTTTTTT. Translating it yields CASSYDGTTGSNEKLFF.

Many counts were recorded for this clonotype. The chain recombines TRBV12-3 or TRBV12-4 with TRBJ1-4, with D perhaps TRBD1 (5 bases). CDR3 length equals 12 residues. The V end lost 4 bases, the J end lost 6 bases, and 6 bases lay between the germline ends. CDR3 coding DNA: TGTGCCAGCAGTTGGGGGGATGAAAAACTGTTTTTT. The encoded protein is CASSWGDEKLFF.

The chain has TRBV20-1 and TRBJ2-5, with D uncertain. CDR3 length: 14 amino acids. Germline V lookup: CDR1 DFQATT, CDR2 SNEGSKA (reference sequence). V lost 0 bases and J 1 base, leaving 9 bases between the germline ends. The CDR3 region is CSARDPDPQETQYF. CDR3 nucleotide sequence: TGCAGTGCTAGAGATCCAGATCCCCAAGAGACCCAGTACTTC.

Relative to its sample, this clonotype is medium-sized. Here the CDR3 DNA reads TGTGCCTGGAGGTTGGGACAGGGGGCAGAGCAGTACTTC. It encodes CAWRLGQGAEQYF. The V gene is TRBV30, the J gene TRBJ2-7, with TRBD1 matching 12 bases. Germline trimming cut 3 bases from V and 7 bases from J; bases unmatched to any gene: 4. The CDR3 is 13 residues long. Germline V lookup: CDR1 GTSNPN, CDR2 SVGIG (reference sequence).

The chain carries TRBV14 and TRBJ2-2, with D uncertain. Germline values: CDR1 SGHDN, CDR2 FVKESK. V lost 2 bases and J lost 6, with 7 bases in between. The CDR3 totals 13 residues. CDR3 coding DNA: TGTGCCAGCAGCCAACTTGGCCCCGGGGAGCTGTTTTTT. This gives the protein CASSQLGPGELFF.

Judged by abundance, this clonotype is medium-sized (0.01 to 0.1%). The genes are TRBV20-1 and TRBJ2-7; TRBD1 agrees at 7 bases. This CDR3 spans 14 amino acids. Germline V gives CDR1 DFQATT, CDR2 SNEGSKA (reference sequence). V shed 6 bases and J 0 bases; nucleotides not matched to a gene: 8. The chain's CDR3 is CSANTGASSYEQYF. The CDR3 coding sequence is TGCAGTGCGAATACAGGGGCCAGCTCCTACGAGCAGTACTTC.